This TCR beta chain appears in the sequencing data of a study of shared clonotypes between healthy human individuals. Assay used: immunoSEQ multiplex PCR; TCRdb lists only in-frame clones, some missing. The sample lists 2 million to 2.5 million clones, around 95% occurring once. Of note for this clone: Antigen unknown. Additional DNA sequences in this sample encode the identical CDR3.

V was cut by 3 bases and J by 3 bases, with 5 bases left in between. Germline V lookup: CDR1 KGHSH, CDR2 LQKENI. This CDR3 spans 13 amino acids. There were no recent acute infections or vaccinations among the donors, who were healthy HIV-negative adults. Study-wide results and limits: Non-shared clonotypes had lower generation probabilities than clonotypes shared by all four sorted-subset donors. Though the depth was large, rarefaction showed that sorted-subset sequencing was incomplete.

V and J are TRBV18 and TRBJ2-2; D call uncertain. This clonotype was obtained from a young man in good health. The specimen sequenced was naive CD4+ T cells sorted from blood. Described subset: CD45RA+ positively selected. The CDR3 reads CASSPAYTGELFF. The CDR3 nucleotides are TGTGCCAGCTCACCCGCCTACACCGGGGAGCTGTTTTTT.